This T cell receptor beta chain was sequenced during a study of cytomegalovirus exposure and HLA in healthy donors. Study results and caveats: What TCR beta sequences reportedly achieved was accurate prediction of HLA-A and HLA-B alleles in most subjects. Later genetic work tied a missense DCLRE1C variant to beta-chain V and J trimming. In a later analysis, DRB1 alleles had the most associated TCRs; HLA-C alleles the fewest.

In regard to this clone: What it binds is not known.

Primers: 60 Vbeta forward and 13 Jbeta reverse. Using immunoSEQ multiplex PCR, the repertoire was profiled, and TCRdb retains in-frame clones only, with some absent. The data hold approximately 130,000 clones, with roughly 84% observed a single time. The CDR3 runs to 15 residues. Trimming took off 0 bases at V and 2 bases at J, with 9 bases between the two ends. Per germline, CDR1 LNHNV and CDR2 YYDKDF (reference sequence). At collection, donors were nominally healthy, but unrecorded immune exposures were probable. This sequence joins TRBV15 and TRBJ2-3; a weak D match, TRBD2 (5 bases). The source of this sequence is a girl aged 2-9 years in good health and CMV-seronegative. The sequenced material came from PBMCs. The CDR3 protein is CATSRDPGTTDTQYF. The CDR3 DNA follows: TGTGCCACCAGCAGAGATCCGGGAACCACAGATACGCAGTATTTT.